This T cell receptor (beta chain) was sequenced during a study of blood T cell repertoires in COVID-19. Method: immunoSEQ multiplex PCR; TCRdb's copy keeps in-frame clones and lacks some. The data show approximately 130,000 clones, over 65% seen once. The CDR3 runs 17 residues. The trim removed 1 base at V and 10 bases at J, leaving 11 bases unmatched. CDR1 is LGHNA and CDR2 is YSLEER in the germline V gene. Sequenced input: peripheral blood. This clonotype originated in a man aged 60-69 years with acute or convalescent COVID-19. This chain joins TRBV4-3 and TRBJ2-1; 12 nucleotides match TRBD2. In DNA, the CDR3 is TGCGCCAGCAGCCAAGGGACCAGACTAGCGGGAGAGGGGGAGCAGTTCTTC. Protein sequence: CASSQGTRLAGEGEQFF.